The 23 T cell receptor beta chains presented below share a single source sample, sequenced in a study of identical twins. Via MiXCR, TCRdb re-called the 5' RACE reads, giving one row per CDR3 protein. The sample consists of some 250,000 distinct CDR3 sequences, roughly 13% of them appearing once. These data also formed part of another study, on yellow fever vaccine responses in identical twins.

Sequencing was done on a sample of memory (CD45RO+) T cells sorted from blood. Source of these receptors: a woman aged 18 to 35 in good health.

This clonotype has at least ten counts. The rearrangement joins TRBV18 to TRBJ2-7; D possibly corresponds to TRBD2 (6 bases). The germline CDR1 and CDR2 sequences are KGHSH and LQKENI. V shed 5 bases and J shed 7 bases, with 15 bases lying between them. This CDR3 is built from 13 residues. CDR3 bases: TGTGCCAGCTCATCGCGCCAGGCGGGAGAGCAGTACTTC. Translated, it gives CASSSRQAGEQYF.

The chain has TRBV15 and TRBJ2-7; TRBD1 matches at 10 bases. With 1 base clipped from V and 3 bases from J, the junction kept 6 bases outside the gene matches. CDR1 and CDR2 (germline): LNHNV, YYDKDF (reference sequence). The CDR3 sequence is 16 residues long. The CDR3 nucleotides read TGTGCCACCAGCAGAGGAAGGGGACAGGGGTTCTACGAGCAGTACTTC. Amino acids: CATSRGRGQGFYEQYF.

The chain combines TRBV5-1 with TRBJ2-5; TRBD2 might be the D (5 bases). Germline assignment: CDR1 SGHRS and CDR2 YFSETQ. CDR3 length equals 15 residues. The V gene lost 0 bases and the J gene lost 7 bases, with 16 bases spanning the gap. The CDR3 DNA sequence: TGCGCCAGCAGCTTGGATTCTAACGCTCGGGGGACCCAGTACTTC. Translation gives CASSLDSNARGTQYF.

The gene calls are TRBV5-1 and TRBJ2-3, with 7 bases lining up with TRBD2. This CDR3 region has 15 residues. The germline V gene encodes CDR1 SGHRS and CDR2 YFSETQ. V lost 2 bases to trimming and J lost 3 bases; unmatched junction nucleotides: 6. The CDR3 DNA follows: TGCGCCAGCAGCTTTAACGGGAGGAGAACAGATACGCAGTATTTT. It specifies CASSFNGRRTDTQYF.

This chain uses TRBV11-2 with TRBJ2-1; D may match TRBD1 or TRBD2 (5 bases each). V lost 5 bases, J lost 10 bases, and 15 bases lay in between. The CDR3 extends over 13 amino acids. Germline V CDR1 and CDR2: SGHAT, FQNNGV. The CDR3: CASSAPGPSEQFF. Here the CDR3 DNA reads TGTGCCAGCAGCGCACCGGGACCCAGCGAGCAGTTCTTC.

This rearrangement joins TRBV29-1 to TRBJ2-1; 12 bases line up with TRBD2. V lost 3 bases, J lost 9 bases, and 9 bases stayed unmatched. CDR1 and CDR2 from the germline V gene are SQVTM and ANQGSEA. The CDR3 spans 15 residues. The CDR3 region has the DNA TGCAGCGTTGAGGGTTCTAGCGGGAGGGCCGCTGAGCAGTTCTTC. This encodes CSVEGSSGRAAEQFF.

This clonotype occurred a few times. The chain combines TRBV6-2 or TRBV6-3 with TRBJ2-7; 7 bases match TRBD2. Germline loops: CDR1 MNHEY, CDR2 SVGEGT. The V and J ends lost 0 bases and 4 bases, in that order; junction bases with no gene match: 6. This CDR3 spans 15 amino acids. The DNA for the CDR3 is TGTGCCAGCAGTTACTCGACTCTAGCGGTGTACGAGCAGTACTTC. This encodes CASSYSTLAVYEQYF.

This clonotype occurred a few times. The rearrangement uses TRBV2 and TRBJ2-7; D might be TRBD1 (6 bases). Germline loops: CDR1 SNHLY, CDR2 FYNNEI. The CDR3 covers 15 residues. The germline V and J ends were trimmed by 5 bases and 3 bases, with 17 bases remaining between them. This chain's CDR3 is CASSLSTGPLYEQYF. The CDR3 DNA follows: TGTGCCAGCAGTCTATCGACAGGACCTCTCTACGAGCAGTACTTC.

The chain couples TRBV11-2 to TRBJ2-6; 7 nucleotides line up with TRBD2. V lost 0 bases and J lost 1; bases outside the gene matches: 3. Germline CDR1 is SGHAT and CDR2 is FQNNGV. The CDR3 contains 17 residues. CDR3 sequence: CASSLEPRESGANVLTF. CDR3 nucleotide sequence: TGTGCCAGCAGCTTAGAACCGCGGGAGTCTGGGGCCAACGTCCTGACTTTC.

In its sample, this clonotype was seen many times. This sequence joins TRBV15 and TRBJ1-3; D possibly corresponds to TRBD1 (5 bases). The V end was cut by 0 bases, the J end by 5 bases, with 26 bases between. Germline values: CDR1 LNHNV, CDR2 YYDKDF (reference sequence). The CDR3 runs to 20 residues. Here the CDR3 DNA reads TGTGCCACCAGCAGAGAATCCATCAGAGGTCGCAGGGAAGGAAGAAACACCATATATTTT. It is translated as CATSRESIRGRREGRNTIYF.

The chain employs TRBV7-6 and TRBJ2-1, with TRBD1 matching 8 bases. Looked up from germline, CDR1 is SGHVS and CDR2 is FNYEAQ. The CDR3 length is 13 residues. V dropped 3 bases and J dropped 8; count of bases not matched to a gene: 3. The chain's CDR3 is CASSFNRGDEQFF. The CDR3 coding sequence is TGTGCCAGCAGCTTTAACAGGGGGGATGAGCAGTTCTTC.

This clonotype was seen a handful of times. One end of the junction fails to match germline, which may point to a read error. V and J are TRBV6-2 or TRBV6-3 and TRBJ2-2; D remains unclear. Germline V gives CDR1 MNHEY, CDR2 SVGEGT. The CDR3 spans 13 residues. The CDR3 DNA follows: TGTGCCAGCAGTTTTTCTGGCAGTCTCGTTGTTTTCTTT. Translated, it gives CASSFSGSLVVFF.

This clonotype was counted many times. This chain connects TRBV10-3 to TRBJ1-5; maybe TRBD1 (5 bases). Germline CDR1 is ENHRY and CDR2 is SYGVKD. This CDR3 is 13 amino acids long. Trimming pared 2 bases from V and 5 bases from J, leaving 7 bases between. The CDR3 nucleotides read TGTGCCATCAGTGAGCTGGGGGATCAGCCCCAGCATTTT. It encodes CAISELGDQPQHF.

This clonotype was detected a few times. The chain is built from TRBV20-1 and TRBJ2-7; D uncertain. CDR1 is DFQATT and CDR2 is SNEGSKA in the germline V gene (reference sequence). The CDR3 is made up of 13 amino acids. V gave up 6 bases and J gave up 2 bases, with 14 bases separating them. CDR3 in DNA: TGCAGTGCCCCGTACAACCCAACCTACGAGCAGTACTTC. The encoded protein is CSAPYNPTYEQYF.

This clonotype was detected ten times or more. The CDR3 DNA reads as TGTGCCACCAGCAAGTCCAGACAGGGGGCGGTCACCGGGGAGCTGTTTTTT. This gives the protein CATSKSRQGAVTGELFF. The chain employs TRBV15 and TRBJ2-2; 10 bases match TRBD1. The CDR3 runs to 17 residues. CDR1 LNHNV and CDR2 YYDKDF come from the germline V gene (reference sequence). The V gene end was trimmed by 4 bases and the J gene end by 4 bases; junction bases not matched to a gene: 9.

V is TRBV14 and J is TRBJ2-7; D is possibly TRBD1 (6 bases). The germline CDR1 and CDR2 sequences are SGHDN and FVKESK. V lost 0 bases and J 5 bases, leaving 14 bases between the germline ends. The CDR3 covers 15 residues. The CDR3 DNA sequence: TGTGCCAGCAGCCAAGATTTCCGGACAGCCCACGAGCAGTACTTC. It specifies CASSQDFRTAHEQYF.

This chain links TRBV5-1 with TRBJ2-1, with D perhaps matching TRBD2 (6 bases). Germline lookup yields CDR1 SGHRS and CDR2 YFSETQ. The CDR3 has 14 residues. V was shortened by 2 bases and J by 10 bases, with 16 bases between the two germline ends. This CDR3 reads CASSFDSAGREQFF. The CDR3 coding sequence is TGCGCCAGCAGCTTCGATTCTGCAGGGAGGGAGCAGTTCTTC.

This clonotype was seen many times. This sequence joins TRBV28 and TRBJ2-3; TRBD2 matches at 12 bases. J was trimmed by 4 bases and V by 5 bases; bases with no gene match: 10. The CDR3 consists of 17 residues. The germline V gene encodes CDR1 MDHEN and CDR2 SYDVKM. The CDR3 reads CASSPLAGGRMPDTQYF. The CDR3 DNA reads as TGTGCCAGCAGTCCCCTAGCGGGGGGGCGTATGCCAGATACGCAGTATTTT.

This clonotype was seen only a few times. The rearrangement links TRBV25-1 to TRBJ2-7, with D perhaps TRBD1 (5 bases). This CDR3 has 12 residues. Trimming cost V 8 bases and J 4 bases, with 12 bases left between them. Germline V gene data show CDR1 as MGHDK and CDR2 as SYGVNS. CDR3 in DNA: TGTGCCAGCGCCCCAGGGAAATACGAGCAGTACTTC. Protein product: CASAPGKYEQYF.

The table lists this clonotype with many counts. V usage is TRBV29-1 and J usage is TRBJ2-3; 8 bases match TRBD2. The CDR3 extends over 11 amino acids. The junction had 5 bases not matched to a gene; V was cut back by 8 bases and J by 7 bases. Germline-derived CDR1 and CDR2 are SQVTM and ANQGSEA. The CDR3 protein is CSSRGGHTQYF. DNA for the CDR3: TGCAGCTCCCGGGGGGGTCATACGCAGTATTTT.

This clonotype appeared a few times. V gene TRBV28 combines with J gene TRBJ2-4, with TRBD2 matching 10 bases. The CDR3 length is 15 residues. The germline CDR1 and CDR2 sequences are MDHEN and SYDVKM. Trimming took 10 bases from V and 3 from J; bases not matched to a gene: 9. CDR3 loop: CATMKREGGKNIQYF. The CDR3 DNA reads as TGTGCCACCATGAAGCGGGAGGGGGGCAAAAACATTCAGTACTTC.

The V gene is TRBV11-2, the J gene TRBJ2-3; 11 positions agree with TRBD2. V shed 3 bases, J shed 5 bases, and the junction held 7 bases outside the gene matches. Germline CDR1 reads SGHAT; CDR2 reads FQNNGV. The CDR3 sequence is 16 residues long. The CDR3 DNA reads TGTGCCAGCAGCTTGACTAGCGGGACGAATGTAGATACGCAGTATTTT. It translates to CASSLTSGTNVDTQYF.

CDR3 sequence reads: CASSYSTMSVGGRKYF. CDR3 coding DNA: TGTGCCAGCAGTTACTCGACTATGAGTGTGGGGGGCCGCAAGTATTTT. The V and J genes are TRBV6-2 or TRBV6-3 and TRBJ2-3; D may match TRBD1 or TRBD2 (6 bases each). Deletions cut 0 bases from V and 13 bases from J, with 23 bases between. Per the germline V gene, CDR1 is MNHEY and CDR2 is SVGEGT. CDR3 length: 16 amino acids.